This passage covers 32 T cell receptor beta chains from one sample sequenced in a study of identical twins. A single record per CDR3 protein comes from TCRdb applying MiXCR to the 5' RACE reads. Among hundreds of thousands of distinct CDR3 sequences, around an eighth were seen once, and the ten largest hold 7% to 9%. Material for sequencing was memory (CD45RO+) T cells sorted from blood. The receptors were gathered from a woman aged 18-35 years in good health.

The rearrangement joins TRBV5-1 to TRBJ2-7; a weak D match, TRBD1 (6 bases). Germline lookup yields CDR1 SGHRS and CDR2 YFSETQ. There are 11 residues in the CDR3. V was shortened by 2 bases and J by 7 bases, with 7 bases between the two germline ends. The CDR3 DNA is TGCGCCAGCAGCTTCGGGACAGAGCAGTACTTC. The encoded protein is CASSFGTEQYF. The entire variable domain, with the rest obtained from reference TRBV5-1 and TRBJ2-7, is as follows: KAGVTQTPRYLIKTRGQQVTLSCSPISGHRSVSWYQQTPGQGLQFLFEYFSETQRNKGNFPGRFSGRQFSNSRSEMNVSTLELGDSALYLCASSFGTEQYFGPGTRLTVT.

The chain carries TRBV27 and TRBJ2-1; 10 bases are a match to TRBD1. The V segment lost 5 bases and the J segment 7 bases; nucleotides outside the gene matches: 5. The CDR3 length is 14 residues. Germline CDR1 is MNHEY and CDR2 is SMNVEV (reference sequence). CDR3 sequence (DNA): TGTGCCAGCAGTGCGACAGGGGGCAGGAATGAGCAGTTCTTC. Translated, it gives CASSATGGRNEQFF.

The table lists this clonotype with many counts. The chain is built from TRBV2 and TRBJ2-5; D uncertain. Germline V CDR1 and CDR2: SNHLY, FYNNEI. The V end was cut by 5 bases, the J end by 5 bases, with 9 bases between. The CDR3 is 12 amino acids. Written as DNA, the CDR3 is TGTGCCAGCAGTTTCCTAGGGGAGACCCAGTACTTC. Translating it yields CASSFLGETQYF.

V usage is TRBV11-2 and J usage is TRBJ2-6; D is unresolved. The V end lost 5 bases, the J end lost 4 bases, and 9 bases lay between the germline ends. The germline gives CDR1 SGHAT, CDR2 FQNNGV. The CDR3 runs to 14 residues. CDR3 sequence: CASSRAMGANVLTF. As DNA, the CDR3 is TGTGCCAGCAGCCGTGCGATGGGGGCCAACGTCCTGACTTTC.

This chain connects TRBV3-1 to TRBJ1-2; D possibly corresponds to TRBD1 (6 bases). This CDR3 is 13 amino acids long. V was shortened by 6 bases and J by 4 bases, with 12 bases between the two germline ends. The V gene's germline CDR1 is LGHDT and CDR2 YNNKEL (reference sequence). The CDR3 DNA reads TGTGCCAGCAGTCCGCAGGGGTTCTATGGCTACACCTTC. This encodes CASSPQGFYGYTF.

This clonotype was seen many times. The V and J genes are TRBV6-5 and TRBJ2-5; no clear D. In germline, CDR1 is MNHEY, CDR2 SVGAGI. CDR3 size: 13 residues. The V and J ends lost 2 bases and 4 bases respectively, with 8 bases between them. CDR3 sequence (DNA): TGTGCCAGCAGTTACCGATGGTCAGAGACCCAGTACTTC. Its translation is CASSYRWSETQYF.

The sample holds many counts of this clonotype. The chain carries TRBV5-1 and TRBJ2-1, with D tentatively TRBD2 (5 bases). This CDR3 region has 11 residues. Trimming removed 1 base at V and 9 bases at J, with 5 bases between. Germline V gene data show CDR1 as SGHRS and CDR2 as YFSETQ. Written as DNA, the CDR3 is TGCGCCAGCAGCTTGAGCGGTGAGCAGTTCTTC. Residues: CASSLSGEQFF.

Concerning this clonotype itself: A much larger clone differs from this one at a single base, so this may be a read error. This chain links TRBV7-2 with TRBJ2-1; unclear D gene. In germline, CDR1 is SGHTA, CDR2 FQGNSA. The CDR3 runs 15 residues. CDR3 in amino acids: CASSSESTSYSEQFF. The CDR3 DNA reads TGTGCCAGCAGCTCCGAGAGCACCTCCTACAGTGAGCAGTTCTTC.

The V call is TRBV7-8, the J call TRBJ2-1; possible D gene TRBD1, 6 bases. This CDR3 is built from 12 residues. V was clipped by 1 base and J by 11 bases, with 9 bases between them. Germline CDR1 SGHVS, CDR2 FQNEAQ. Here the CDR3 reads CASSLDRDKQFF. The CDR3 DNA sequence: TGTGCCAGCAGCTTAGACAGGGACAAGCAGTTCTTC.

The V call is TRBV5-1, the J call TRBJ1-2; 7 bases agree with TRBD1. This CDR3 comprises 15 residues. Trimming cost V 0 bases and J 6 bases; bases outside gene matches: 8. Germline lookup yields CDR1 SGHRS and CDR2 YFSETQ. In DNA form, the CDR3 reads TGCGCCAGCAGCTTGGTTTCGGTACAGGGGAATGGCTACACCTTC. This codes for CASSLVSVQGNGYTF.

The chain is built from TRBV7-6 and TRBJ2-1; D remains unclear. From germline, CDR1 is SGHVS and CDR2 FNYEAQ. This CDR3 contains 14 residues. V gave up 1 base and J gave up 2 bases, with 6 bases separating them. The CDR3 coding sequence is TGTGCCAGCAGCTTAGAGCCTACCTACAATGAGCAGTTCTTC. Encoded protein: CASSLEPTYNEQFF.

This clonotype was counted ten times or more. The rearrangement uses TRBV25-1 and TRBJ2-5; the D gene is possibly TRBD1 (6 bases). V was trimmed by 3 bases and J by 1 base, leaving 9 bases between them. The CDR3 covers 14 residues. Per the germline V gene, CDR1 is MGHDK and CDR2 is SYGVNS. CDR3 sequence reads: CASSERTVQETQYF. For the CDR3, the DNA is TGTGCCAGCAGTGAGCGGACAGTCCAAGAGACCCAGTACTTC.

A few counts support this clonotype. This chain links TRBV11-3 with TRBJ2-7, with 9 bases fitting TRBD2. With V trimmed by 5 bases and J by 4 bases, 6 bases remained unmatched. Germline CDR1 and CDR2: SGHNT and YENEEA. The CDR3 has 14 amino acids. CDR3 amino acids: CASSDSGGHYEQYF. CDR3 in DNA: TGTGCCAGCAGCGATAGCGGGGGACATTACGAGCAGTACTTC.

This clonotype was seen at least ten times. V is TRBV29-1 and J is TRBJ2-3; D is perhaps TRBD1 (5 bases). The V end lost 8 bases, the J end lost 5 bases, and 14 bases lay between the germline ends. From germline, CDR1 is SQVTM and CDR2 ANQGSEA. This CDR3 has 12 amino acids. The CDR3 is CSTGHNEDTQYF. The CDR3 region has the DNA TGCAGCACAGGACACAATGAAGATACGCAGTATTTT.

This chain links TRBV24-1 with TRBJ2-1; D call uncertain. The CDR3 totals 13 residues. CDR1 and CDR2 from the germline V gene are KGHDR and SFDVKD. With 7 bases removed from V and 6 bases from J, the gap between germline ends came to 12 bases. Written as DNA, the CDR3 is TGTGCCACCAGAGACACCTTGGGCAATGAGCAGTTCTTC. Translated, it gives CATRDTLGNEQFF.

This clonotype has a handful of counts. V is TRBV21-1 and J is TRBJ2-5; TRBD1, the table's D call, was not compared with the DNA. TRBV21-1 is a pseudogene locus. The CDR3 has 20 residues. CDR3 coding DNA: TGTGCCAGCAGCAAAGATCGTTCCTTTTCGGGGACAGGGGGCGGGGAGACCCAGTACTTC. Translating gives CASSKDRSFSGTGGGETQYF.

Turning to this clonotype: Because the CDR3's place on the DNA is in doubt, the DNA is left out and the CDR3 is given as listed by TCRdb. The chain has TRBV29-1 and TRBJ1-4; TRBD1 is taken as the D call from the table, unchecked against the DNA. Germline V CDR1 and CDR2: SQVTM, ANQGSEA. The CDR3 is made up of 11 amino acids, end residues included. This chain's CDR3 is CSVGEGTDRFF.

The chain employs TRBV25-1 and TRBJ2-7, with TRBD1 identical over 11 bases. Losses at the gene ends were 4 bases for V and 5 bases for J; bases not matched to a gene: 10. This CDR3 has 16 amino acids. The germline V gene has CDR1 MGHDK and CDR2 SYGVNS. CDR3 protein: CASSARRTGGKNEQYF. The CDR3 nucleotides are TGTGCCAGCAGTGCCCGAAGGACAGGGGGCAAGAACGAGCAGTACTTC.

This clonotype was counted many times. The genes are TRBV12-3 or TRBV12-4 and TRBJ2-1; D remains ambiguous. This CDR3 is built from 14 residues. The V end lost 2 bases, the J end lost 7 bases, and 12 bases lay between the germline ends. CDR3 DNA sequence: TGTGCCAGCAGTTTAAGTTTAGGGTCGAATGAGCAGTTCTTC. Its translation: CASSLSLGSNEQFF.

This CDR3 is CASRIPPTDTQYF. The CDR3 region has the DNA TGTGCCAGCAGGATTCCCCCCACAGATACGCAGTATTTT. The chain is built from TRBV11-3 and TRBJ2-3; D uncertain. CDR3 length: 13 residues. Per the germline V gene, CDR1 is SGHNT and CDR2 is YENEEA. V shed 6 bases and J shed 2 bases, with 9 bases lying between them.

V gene TRBV29-1 combines with J gene TRBJ1-1, with D possibly being TRBD1 (5 bases). CDR1 is SQVTM, CDR2 ANQGSEA, per germline. CDR3 length: 12 residues. Trimming pared 8 bases from V and 4 bases from J, leaving 14 bases between. Here the CDR3 reads CSPTRGGTEAFF. The CDR3 region has the DNA TGCAGCCCTACTCGGGGGGGCACTGAAGCTTTCTTT.

The chain has TRBV20-1 and TRBJ1-6; 7 bases agree with TRBD1. Germline values: CDR1 DFQATT, CDR2 SNEGSKA (reference sequence). This CDR3 has 14 residues. The V segment lost 6 bases and the J segment 5 bases; nucleotides outside the gene matches: 7. The CDR3 reads CSAAGGFDNSPLHF. CDR3 nucleotides: TGCAGTGCCGCAGGGGGATTCGATAATTCACCCCTCCACTTT.

V usage is TRBV10-3 and J usage is TRBJ2-5; 7 nucleotides match TRBD2. Germline V gene lookup returns CDR1 ENHRY and CDR2 SYGVKD. V lost 7 bases, J lost 5 bases, and 19 bases stayed unmatched. The CDR3 contains 17 residues. Here the CDR3 reads CAIKDPAGAGASETQYF. CDR3 nucleotides: TGTGCCATCAAGGACCCCGCTGGGGCGGGAGCTAGCGAGACCCAGTACTTC.

The DNA for the CDR3 is TGTGCCAGCCGCGCCAACAGGGTTGGGGAGCTGTTTTTT. Amino acids: CASRANRVGELFF. The rearrangement joins TRBV5-6 to TRBJ2-2; TRBD1 might be the D (6 bases). Looked up from germline, CDR1 is SGHDT and CDR2 is YYEEEE. This CDR3 region has 13 residues. The germline V and J ends were trimmed by 7 bases and 8 bases, with 15 bases remaining between them.

This clonotype was counted many times. The rearrangement uses TRBV6-2 or TRBV6-3 and TRBJ1-1; no definite D call. The length of the CDR3 is 14 residues. Germline-derived CDR1 and CDR2 are MNHEY and SVGEGT. The V end lost 7 bases, the J end lost 3 bases, and 15 bases lay between the germline ends. The CDR3 DNA sequence: TGTGCCAGCACCCGACGCGCCGTTTACACTGAAGCTTTCTTT. It translates to CASTRRAVYTEAFF.

This clonotype was observed at least ten times. The chain combines TRBV6-1 with TRBJ1-4, with D hard to call. CDR1 is MNHNS, CDR2 SASEGT, per germline. Deletions cut 6 bases from V and 7 bases from J, with 9 bases between. The CDR3 is 12 amino acids. The CDR3 nucleotides are TGTGCCAGCAGGGGAATTGCTGAAAAACTGTTTTTT. This sequence encodes CASRGIAEKLFF.

This clonotype appeared a few times. The rearrangement uses TRBV6-1 and TRBJ2-5; TRBD2 is a possible D gene (5 bases). In germline, CDR1 is MNHNS, CDR2 SASEGT. The germline V and J ends were trimmed by 5 bases and 6 bases, with 22 bases remaining between them. This CDR3 comprises 16 residues. The CDR3 DNA follows: TGTGCCAGCAGTCCCTTCGGAGGCGCCATAGGGAAGACCCAGTACTTC. Protein sequence: CASSPFGGAIGKTQYF.

This clonotype was observed a handful of times. The CDR3, as DNA: TGCGCCAGCAGCGAGGACAGGGATGTCTACGAGCAGTACTTC. It codes for CASSEDRDVYEQYF. The rearrangement links TRBV5-1 to TRBJ2-7; 8 nucleotides line up with TRBD1. V was clipped by 4 bases and J by 3 bases; unmatched bases: 6. This CDR3 is 14 amino acids long. CDR1 and CDR2 (germline): SGHRS, YFSETQ.

This clonotype was seen a few times. This chain links TRBV3-1 with TRBJ2-3; possibly TRBD2 for D (6 bases). CDR1 LGHDT and CDR2 YNNKEL come from the germline V gene (reference sequence). The CDR3 loop spans 14 amino acids. V lost 4 bases and J lost 3, with 11 bases in between. CDR3 nucleotide sequence: TGTGCCAGCAGCCGAGCGGGTGATACAGATACGCAGTATTTT. Translated, it gives CASSRAGDTDTQYF.

This rearrangement joins TRBV4-3 to TRBJ1-2, with a possible D match to TRBD1 (5 bases). With 0 bases removed from V and 6 bases from J, the gap between germline ends came to 14 bases. The CDR3 is 15 residues long. Germline V gene lookup returns CDR1 LGHNA and CDR2 YSLEER. Here the CDR3 DNA reads TGCGCCAGCAGCCAAGATGGGGTTTGGGGCCATGGCTACACCTTC. Encoded protein: CASSQDGVWGHGYTF.

The chain has TRBV20-1 and TRBJ2-5; D is unresolved. The CDR3 runs 14 residues. V was pared by 1 base and J by 0 bases, with 9 bases between. Germline CDR1 reads DFQATT; CDR2 reads SNEGSKA (reference sequence). As DNA, the CDR3 is TGCAGTGCTAGAGGCCCGGATCACCAAGAGACCCAGTACTTC. It translates to CSARGPDHQETQYF.

The gene calls are TRBV3-1 and TRBJ2-7; possibly TRBD1 for D (6 bases). V was shortened by 4 bases and J by 9 bases, with 22 bases between the two germline ends. Germline V gives CDR1 LGHDT, CDR2 YNNKEL (reference sequence). The length of the CDR3 is 15 residues. CDR3 DNA sequence: TGTGCCAGCAGCCTCTTACAGGGCCCATTCAGCGGGCAGTACTTC. This codes for CASSLLQGPFSGQYF.